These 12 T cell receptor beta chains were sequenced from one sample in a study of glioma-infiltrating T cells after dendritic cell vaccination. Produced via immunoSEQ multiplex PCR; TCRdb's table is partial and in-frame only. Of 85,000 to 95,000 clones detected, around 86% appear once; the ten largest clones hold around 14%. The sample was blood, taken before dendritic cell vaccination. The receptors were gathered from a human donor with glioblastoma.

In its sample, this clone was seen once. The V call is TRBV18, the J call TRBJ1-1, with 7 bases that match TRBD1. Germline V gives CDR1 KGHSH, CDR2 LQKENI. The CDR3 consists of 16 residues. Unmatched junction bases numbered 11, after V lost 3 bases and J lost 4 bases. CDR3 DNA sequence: TGTGCCAGCTCACCTTCGGCAGTCGCAGGGGGCACTGAAGCTTTCTTT. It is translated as CASSPSAVAGGTEAFF. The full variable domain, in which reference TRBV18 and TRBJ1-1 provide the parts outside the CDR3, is NAGVMQNPRHLVRRRGQEARLRCSPMKGHSHVYWYRQLPEEGLKFMVYLQKENIIDESGMPKERFSAEFPKEGPSILRIQQVVRGDSAAYFCASSPSAVAGGTEAFFGQGTRLTVV.

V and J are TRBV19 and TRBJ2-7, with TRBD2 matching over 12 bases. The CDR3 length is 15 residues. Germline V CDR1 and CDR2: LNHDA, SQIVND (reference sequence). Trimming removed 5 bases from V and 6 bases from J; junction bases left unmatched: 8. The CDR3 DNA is TGTGCCAGTAGTGCCTCCGGGACTAGCGGGTTCGAGCAGTACTTC. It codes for CASSASGTSGFEQYF.

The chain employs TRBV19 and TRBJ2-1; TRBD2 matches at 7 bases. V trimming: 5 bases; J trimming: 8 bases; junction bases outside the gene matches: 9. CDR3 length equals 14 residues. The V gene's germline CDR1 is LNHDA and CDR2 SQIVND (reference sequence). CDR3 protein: CASSPRTRVHEQFF. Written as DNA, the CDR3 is TGTGCCAGTAGTCCCCGGACTAGGGTTCATGAGCAGTTCTTC.

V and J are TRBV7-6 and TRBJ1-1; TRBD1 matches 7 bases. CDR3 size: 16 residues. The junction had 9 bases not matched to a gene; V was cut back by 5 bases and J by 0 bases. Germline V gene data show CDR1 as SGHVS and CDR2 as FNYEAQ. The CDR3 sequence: CASSPQNRGVNTEAFF. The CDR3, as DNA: TGTGCCAGCAGCCCCCAAAACAGGGGCGTGAACACTGAAGCTTTCTTT.

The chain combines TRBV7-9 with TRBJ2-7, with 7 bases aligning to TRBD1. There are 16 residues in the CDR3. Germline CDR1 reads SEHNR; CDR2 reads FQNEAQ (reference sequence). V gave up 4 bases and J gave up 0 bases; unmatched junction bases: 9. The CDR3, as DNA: TGTGCCAGCAGCTCAGACCCTTGGGACAGCTCCTACGAGCAGTACTTC. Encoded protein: CASSSDPWDSSYEQYF.

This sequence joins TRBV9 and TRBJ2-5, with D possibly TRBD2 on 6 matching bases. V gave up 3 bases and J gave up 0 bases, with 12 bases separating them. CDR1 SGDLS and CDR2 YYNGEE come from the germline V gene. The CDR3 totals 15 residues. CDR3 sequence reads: CASSAGTVDQETQYF. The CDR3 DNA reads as TGTGCCAGCAGCGCAGGGACTGTAGACCAAGAGACCCAGTACTTC. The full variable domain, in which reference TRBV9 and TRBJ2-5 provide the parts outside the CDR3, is DSGVTQTPKHLITATGQRVTLRCSPRSGDLSVYWYQQSLDQGLQFLIQYYNGEERAKGNILERFSAQQFPDLHSELNLSSLELGDSALYFCASSAGTVDQETQYFGPGTRLLVL.

In DNA form, the CDR3 reads TGTGCCATCGCGAACAGGGGCCGACTTTATGGCTACACCTTC. Translation: CAIANRGRLYGYTF. This chain uses TRBV2 with TRBJ1-2, with TRBD1 matching 7 bases. CDR1 and CDR2 (germline): SNHLY, FYNNEI. The CDR3 runs 14 residues. Unmatched junction bases numbered 13, after V lost 10 bases and J lost 5 bases.

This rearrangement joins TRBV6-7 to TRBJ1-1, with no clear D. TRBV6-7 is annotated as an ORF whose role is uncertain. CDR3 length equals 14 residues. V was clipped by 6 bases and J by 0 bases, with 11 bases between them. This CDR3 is CASRQPKMNTEAFF. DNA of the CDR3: TGTGCCAGCAGACAGCCGAAGATGAACACTGAAGCTTTCTTT.

The CDR3 DNA is TGTGCCAGCAGCCGGCAGGGGGCGGATGGCGGGGAGCTGTTTTTT. Protein: CASSRQGADGGELFF. This rearrangement joins TRBV5-6 to TRBJ2-2; 8 bases match TRBD1. J lost 7 bases, V lost 4 bases, and 9 bases had no gene match. The CDR3 is made up of 15 amino acids. Germline loops: CDR1 SGHDT, CDR2 YYEEEE.

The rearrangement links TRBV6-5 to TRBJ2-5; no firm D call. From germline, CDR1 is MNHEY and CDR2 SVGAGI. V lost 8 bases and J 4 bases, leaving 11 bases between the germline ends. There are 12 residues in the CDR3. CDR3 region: CASRSDRETQYF. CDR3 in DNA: TGTGCCAGCCGGTCCGATCGAGAGACCCAGTACTTC.

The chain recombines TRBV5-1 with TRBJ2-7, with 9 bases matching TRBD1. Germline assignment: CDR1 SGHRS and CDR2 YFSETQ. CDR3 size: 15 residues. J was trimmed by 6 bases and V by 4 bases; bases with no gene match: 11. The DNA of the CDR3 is TGCGCCAGCAGCACTGGCCGGGACAGGGTTAGCGAGCAGTACTTC. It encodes CASSTGRDRVSEQYF.

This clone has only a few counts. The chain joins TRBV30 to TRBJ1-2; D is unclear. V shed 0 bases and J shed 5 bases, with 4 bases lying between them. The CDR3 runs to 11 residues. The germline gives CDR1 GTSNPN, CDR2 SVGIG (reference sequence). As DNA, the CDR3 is TGTGCCTGGAGTGTACAGTATGGCTACACCTTC. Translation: CAWSVQYGYTF. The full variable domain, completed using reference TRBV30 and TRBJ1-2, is SQTIHQWPATLVQPVGSPLSLECTVEGTSNPNLYWYRQAAGRGLQLLFYSVGIGQISSEVPQNLSASRPQDRQFILSSKKLLLSDSGFYLCAWSVQYGYTFGSGTRLTVV.